This TCR beta chain is drawn from a study of technical replicates of blood from a few donors. Assay: immunoSEQ multiplex PCR; the TCRdb copy retains only in-frame clones and omits some. Found here are about 75,000 clones, roughly 91% of them singletons; the top ten hold 0.37%. Germline CDR1 KGHSH, CDR2 LQKENI. V lost 1 base, J lost 5 bases, and 20 bases lay in between. This CDR3 has 18 residues. The rearrangement uses TRBV18 and TRBJ1-4; a weak D match, TRBD1 (5 bases). The receptor was isolated from a human donor in good health. Some clones in this sample may be carry-over from other donors' samples. The material sequenced was T cells isolated from PBMCs. CDR3: CASSPRSKGMALNEKLFF. For the CDR3, the DNA is TGTGCCAGCTCACCACGGAGTAAGGGGATGGCTTTAAATGAAAAACTGTTTTTT.